The TCR beta chain under discussion was sequenced for a study of regulatory and conventional T cells in RAG deficiency. Germline V gives CDR1 GTSNPN, CDR2 SVGIG (reference sequence). The V segment lost 1 base and the J segment 1 base; nucleotides outside the gene matches: 4. CDR3 length: 15 amino acids. The data were produced by immunoSEQ multiplex PCR, yet TCRdb's version contains in-frame clones alone and is incomplete. The table lists about 30,000 clones, 96% of them singletons, with roughly 0.32% in the top ten. Comment on this clone: Its target is unknown.

Broader study findings: Treg unique TCR beta sequences were 90 to 100-fold fewer in Omenn syndrome and CID/AS patients than controls. In Omenn syndrome, sorted "Tregs" may be peripherally activated cells. Omenn patients showed >90% Treg-Tconv overlap and shorter CDR3 lengths. Shannon entropy fell and Simpson indices rose in RAG-deficient patients.

Blood CD4+ CD25-low CD127-high conventional T cells supplied the genomic DNA template. Another study also made use of these data, one on regulatory T cells. That report adds: Amplification used 52 TRBV primers and 13 TRBJ primers.

This TCR was recovered from a human donor in good health. Sequenced input: CD25- CD4+ T cells sorted from blood. The V gene is TRBV30, the J gene TRBJ2-7, with TRBD2 matching over 10 bases. The CDR3 DNA reads TGTGCCTGGAGTGGGCTAGCGGGAGTTTCCTACGAGCAGTACTTC. It is translated as CAWSGLAGVSYEQYF.